The clone carrying this TCR beta chain was recorded at least ten times. Amplifying from RNA transcripts, the study obtained TCR beta CDR3 regions. First-round RT-PCR with HTBI primers preceded a second-round multiplex PCR. MiXCR was run by TCRdb on the multiplex PCR reads, yielding one entry per CDR3 protein. This sample yields more than 550,000 distinct CDR3 sequences, of which over 40% are seen a single time; under 3.5% belongs to the top ten. The diagnosis combined clinical symptoms, thyroxine, TRAb, thyroid ultrasound and orbital computed tomography scans. A 10 ml volume of fresh peripheral blood provided the PBMCs. This record belongs to a study of Graves' ophthalmopathy and Graves' hyperthyroidism. J was trimmed by 0 bases and V by 6 bases; bases with no gene match: 6. Germline V gene lookup returns CDR1 DFQATT and CDR2 SNEGSKA (reference sequence). The CDR3 sequence is 14 residues long.

The chain recombines TRBV20-1 with TRBJ2-7, with 9 bases that match TRBD2. Sequencing was done on a sample of peripheral blood. The sequence derives from an adult man with Graves' ophthalmopathy. The CDR3 loop reads CSATSGSISYEQYF. CDR3 DNA sequence: TGCAGTGCGACTAGCGGATCAATCTCCTACGAGCAGTACTTC.